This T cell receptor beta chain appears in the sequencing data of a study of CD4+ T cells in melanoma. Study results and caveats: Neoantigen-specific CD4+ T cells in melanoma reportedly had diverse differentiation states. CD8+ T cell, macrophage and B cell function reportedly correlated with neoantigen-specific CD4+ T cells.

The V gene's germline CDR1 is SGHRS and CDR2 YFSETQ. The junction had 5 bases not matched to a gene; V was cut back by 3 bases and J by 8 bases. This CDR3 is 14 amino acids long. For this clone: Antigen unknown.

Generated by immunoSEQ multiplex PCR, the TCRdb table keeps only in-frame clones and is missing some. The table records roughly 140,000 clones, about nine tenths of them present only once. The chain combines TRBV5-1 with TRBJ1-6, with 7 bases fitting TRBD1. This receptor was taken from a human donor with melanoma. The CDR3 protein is CASSSDRRDSPLHF. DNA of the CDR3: TGCGCCAGCAGCTCGGACAGGAGGGATTCACCCCTCCACTTT.